This T cell receptor beta chain appears in the sequencing data of a study of PD-1 blockade in classical Hodgkin lymphoma. Across the whole study: A 3 mg/kg intravenous dose of nivolumab was received by patients every 2 weeks.

TCRdb's table, derived via immunoSEQ multiplex PCR, lists solely in-frame clones and lacks some. The sample contains about 21,000 clones, about 80% of which appear only once. This sample's time point: cycle 4 day 1 (C4D1), after more than five weeks of nivolumab. Brentuximab vedotin exposure varied among the patients, all of whom had relapsed after autologous stem cell transplantation. Study-wide points: Healthy donors reportedly exceeded newly diagnosed patients in baseline TCR diversity. Repertoire difference causes, possibly disease activity or prior therapy, remain undefined.

The count of this clone is one. Its antigen is as yet unknown. A junction end diverges from the germline sequence, so it may reflect a read error. The receptor was isolated from a human donor with classical Hodgkin lymphoma. Sequences were derived from peripheral blood mononuclear cells (PBMCs), sampled before the fourth cycle of nivolumab.

CDR3 DNA sequence: TGTGCCAGCATCTTACGCCTAGCGGGAGGGCATGAGACCCAGTACTTC. Protein product: CASILRLAGGHETQYF. This sequence joins TRBV7-8 and TRBJ2-5; the match to TRBD2 covers 12 bases. The CDR3 runs 16 residues. Germline CDR1 reads SGHVS; CDR2 reads FQNEAQ.